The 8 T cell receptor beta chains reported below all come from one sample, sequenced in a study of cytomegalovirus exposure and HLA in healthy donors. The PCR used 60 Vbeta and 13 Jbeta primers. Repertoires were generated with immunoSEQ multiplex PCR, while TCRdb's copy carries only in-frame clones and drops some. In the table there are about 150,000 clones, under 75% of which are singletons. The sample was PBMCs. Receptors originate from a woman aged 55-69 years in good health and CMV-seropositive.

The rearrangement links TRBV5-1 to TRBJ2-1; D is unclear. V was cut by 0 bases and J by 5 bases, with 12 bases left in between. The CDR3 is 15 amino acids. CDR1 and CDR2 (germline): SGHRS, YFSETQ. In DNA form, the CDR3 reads TGCGCCAGCAGCTTGGAACCTGGCCCCGACAATGAGCAGTTCTTC. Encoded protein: CASSLEPGPDNEQFF.

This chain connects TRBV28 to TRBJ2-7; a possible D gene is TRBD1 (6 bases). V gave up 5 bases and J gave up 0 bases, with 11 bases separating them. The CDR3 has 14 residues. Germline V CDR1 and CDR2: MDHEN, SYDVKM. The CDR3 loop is CASSGRRGSYEQYF. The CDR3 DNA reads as TGTGCCAGCAGTGGCCGCAGGGGCTCCTACGAGCAGTACTTC.

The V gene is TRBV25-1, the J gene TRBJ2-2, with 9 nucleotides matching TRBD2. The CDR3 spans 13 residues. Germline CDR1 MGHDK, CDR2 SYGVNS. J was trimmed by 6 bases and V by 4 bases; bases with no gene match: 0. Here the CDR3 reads CASSGLAAGELFF. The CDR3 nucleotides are TGTGCCAGCAGTGGACTAGCGGCCGGGGAGCTGTTTTTT.

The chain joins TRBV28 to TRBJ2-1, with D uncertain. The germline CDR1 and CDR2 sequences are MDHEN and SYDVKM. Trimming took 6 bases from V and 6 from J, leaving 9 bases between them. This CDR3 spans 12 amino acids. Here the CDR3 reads CASSSSGNEQFF. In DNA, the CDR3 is TGTGCCAGCAGCTCGAGTGGCAATGAGCAGTTCTTC. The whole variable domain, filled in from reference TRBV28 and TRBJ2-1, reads DVKVTQSSRYLVKRTGEKVFLECVQDMDHENMFWYRQDPGLGLRLIYFSYDVKMKEKGDIPEGYSVSREKKERFSLILESASTNQTSMYLCASSSSGNEQFFGPGTRLTVL.

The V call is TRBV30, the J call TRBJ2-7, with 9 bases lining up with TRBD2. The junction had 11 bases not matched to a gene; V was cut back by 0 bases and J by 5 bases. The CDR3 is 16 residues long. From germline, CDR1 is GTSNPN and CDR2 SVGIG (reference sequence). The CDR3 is CAWSVLSISGSNEQYF. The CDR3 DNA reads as TGTGCCTGGAGTGTACTTTCGATTAGCGGGAGTAACGAGCAGTACTTC.

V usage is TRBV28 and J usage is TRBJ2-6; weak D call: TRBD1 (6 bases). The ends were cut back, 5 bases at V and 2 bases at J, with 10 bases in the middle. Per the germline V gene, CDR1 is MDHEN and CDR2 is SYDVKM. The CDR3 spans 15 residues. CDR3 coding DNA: TGTGCCAGCAGTACCACAGGGACTGGGGCCAACGTCCTGACTTTC. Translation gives CASSTTGTGANVLTF.

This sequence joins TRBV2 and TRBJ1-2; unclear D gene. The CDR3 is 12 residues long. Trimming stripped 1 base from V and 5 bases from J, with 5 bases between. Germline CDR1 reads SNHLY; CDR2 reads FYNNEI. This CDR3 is CASSEDGYGYTF. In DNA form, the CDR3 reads TGTGCCAGCAGTGAAGACGGTTATGGCTACACCTTC.

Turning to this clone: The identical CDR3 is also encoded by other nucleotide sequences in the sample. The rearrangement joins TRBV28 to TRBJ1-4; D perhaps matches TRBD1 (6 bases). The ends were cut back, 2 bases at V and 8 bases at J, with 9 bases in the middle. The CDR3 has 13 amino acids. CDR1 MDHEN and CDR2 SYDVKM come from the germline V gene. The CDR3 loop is CASSLGRGEKLFF. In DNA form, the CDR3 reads TGTGCCAGCAGTTTAGGGAGGGGGGAAAAACTGTTTTTT.